This T cell receptor (beta chain) was observed in a study of cytotoxic CD8 clonotypes in ibrutinib-treated CLL. Study-wide background: Results showed some 25 partial and 2 complete responses; following median approximately 73 months, around 15 remained remitted, roughly 12 advanced.

Whole-study results and caveats: Few clonotypes were public, and these shrank or held steady under treatment.

Concerning this clone: The target antigen is unknown.

The CDR3 spans 16 residues. Germline V lookup: CDR1 MNHEY, CDR2 SMNVEV (reference sequence). Trimming removed 7 bases at V and 3 bases at J, with 22 bases between. Method: immunoSEQ multiplex PCR; TCRdb's copy keeps in-frame clones and lacks some. This sample has 100,000 to 150,000 clones, with approximately 85% found just once. This chain connects TRBV27 to TRBJ2-7; D assignment may be TRBD1 or TRBD2 (6 bases each). The sequences come from PBMCs, collected after 24 months of ibrutinib treatment. The TCR comes from a human donor with chronic lymphocytic leukemia. CDR3 coding DNA: TGTGCCAGCAAGGTCGTCGGGGAAGAGGGGGGCTACGAGCAGTACTTC. Translation gives CASKVVGEEGGYEQYF.